The following is a TCR beta chain sequence with its context. What it binds is not known. Indicated treatment: over 15 received Ad26.COV2.S at low or high dose, single or two shots; five or six received placebo; per-sample allocation not given. It was on day 63 after the first vaccine or placebo injection that samples were taken. The sample comes from a study of Ad26.COV2.S vaccination and SARS-CoV-2 variants. About the study: Dosing was one shot or two shots 56 days apart. Findings and caveats of the study: After vaccination, substantial breadth of spike-specific CD8+ and CD4+ responses was reported. Vaccine recipients surpassed placebo recipients in spike-specific TCR breadth.

V lost 1 base to trimming and J lost 6 bases, with 7 bases between them. The CDR3 totals 13 residues. CDR1 is GTSNPN, CDR2 SVGIG, per germline (reference sequence). Method: immunoSEQ multiplex PCR; TCRdb's copy keeps in-frame clones and lacks some. The table records some 520,000 clones, about 83% of them present only once. The V and J genes are TRBV30 and TRBJ2-6; TRBD1 is a possible D gene (6 bases). The TCR comes from a person between 18 and 65 years old who received the Ad26.COV2.S COVID-19 vaccine or a placebo. Material: peripheral blood, obtained in a trial of Ad26.COV2.S vaccine versus placebo. CDR3 sequence reads: CAWSGTVANVLTF. CDR3 bases: TGTGCCTGGAGTGGGACAGTGGCCAACGTCCTGACTTTC.